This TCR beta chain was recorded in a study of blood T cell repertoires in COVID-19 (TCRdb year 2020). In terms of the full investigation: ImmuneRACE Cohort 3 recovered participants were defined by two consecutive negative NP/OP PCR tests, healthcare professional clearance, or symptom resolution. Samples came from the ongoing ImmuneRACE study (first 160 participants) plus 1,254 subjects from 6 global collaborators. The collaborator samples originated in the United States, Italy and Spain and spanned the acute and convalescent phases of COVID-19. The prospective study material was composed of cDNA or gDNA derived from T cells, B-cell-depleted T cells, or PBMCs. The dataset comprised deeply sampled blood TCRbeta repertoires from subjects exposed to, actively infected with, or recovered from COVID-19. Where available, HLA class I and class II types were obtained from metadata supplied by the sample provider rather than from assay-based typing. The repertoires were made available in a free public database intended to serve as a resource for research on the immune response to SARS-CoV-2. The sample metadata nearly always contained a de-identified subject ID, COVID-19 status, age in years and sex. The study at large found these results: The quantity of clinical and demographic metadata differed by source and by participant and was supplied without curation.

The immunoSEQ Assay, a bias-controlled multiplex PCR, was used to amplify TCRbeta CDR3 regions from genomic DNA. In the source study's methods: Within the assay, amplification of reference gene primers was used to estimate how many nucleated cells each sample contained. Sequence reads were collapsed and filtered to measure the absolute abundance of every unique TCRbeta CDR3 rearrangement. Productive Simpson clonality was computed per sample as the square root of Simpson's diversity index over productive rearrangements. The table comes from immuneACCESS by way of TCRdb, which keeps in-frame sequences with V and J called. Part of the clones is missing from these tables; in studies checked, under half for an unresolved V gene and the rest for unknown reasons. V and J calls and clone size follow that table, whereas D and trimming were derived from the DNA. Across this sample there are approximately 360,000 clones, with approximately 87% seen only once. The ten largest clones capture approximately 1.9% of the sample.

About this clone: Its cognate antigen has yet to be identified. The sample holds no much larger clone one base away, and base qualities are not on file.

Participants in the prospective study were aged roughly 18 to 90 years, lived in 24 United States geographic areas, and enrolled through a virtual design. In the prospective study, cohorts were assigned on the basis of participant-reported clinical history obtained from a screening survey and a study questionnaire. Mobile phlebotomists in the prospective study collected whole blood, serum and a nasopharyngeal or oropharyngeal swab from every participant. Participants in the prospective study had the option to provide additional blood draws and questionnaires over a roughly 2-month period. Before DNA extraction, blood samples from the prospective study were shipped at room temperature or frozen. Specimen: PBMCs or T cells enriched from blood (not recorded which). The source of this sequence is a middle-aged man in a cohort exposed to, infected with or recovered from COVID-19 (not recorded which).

The CDR3 protein is CSVGINRLGEQYF. The DNA sequence is given as TGCAGCGTCGGGATAAACAGACTGGGGGAGCAGTACTTC. In this chain, TRBV29-1 is recombined with TRBJ2-7; the D region possibly corresponds to TRBD2 (5 bases align). V is pared back by 6 bases and J by 7 bases, with 19 bases lying between the germline termini. CDR1 is given as SQVTM and CDR2 as ANQGSEA, both from the germline V gene. Taken from cysteine to phenylalanine, the CDR3 has 13 residues. CDR3 DNA is the only sequence kept; it has 39 bases, read in frame from the first base.